The subject of this entry is one T cell receptor (beta chain). What it binds is unknown. The record originates from a study of cytomegalovirus exposure and HLA in healthy donors. Broader study findings: CMV serostatus was the sole immune exposure data available. Certain indistinguishable V segments, among them TRBV6-2 and TRBV6-3, were excluded.

V was trimmed by 2 bases and J by 2 bases, leaving 9 bases between them. The CDR3 totals 13 residues. Germline assignment: CDR1 SQVTM and CDR2 ANQGSEA. The PCR employed 60 Vbeta primers together with 13 Jbeta primers. Repertoires were generated with immunoSEQ multiplex PCR, while TCRdb's copy carries only in-frame clones and drops some. The table includes over 65,000 clones, roughly 80% detected once. The clonotype comes from a human donor in good health. J is TRBJ1-1 and V is TRBV29-1, with D maybe TRBD1 (5 bases). The sequenced material came from PBMCs. CDR3 amino acids: CSVERGRNTEAFF. CDR3 in DNA: TGCAGCGTTGAAAGGGGTAGAAACACTGAAGCTTTCTTT.